This entry features one TCR beta chain sequence. The CDR3 has 12 amino acids. The V gene's germline CDR1 is MRHNA and CDR2 SNTAGT. The V end lost 8 bases, the J end lost 6 bases, and 14 bases lay between the germline ends. MiXCR, run by TCRdb on the reads, gives a single entry per CDR3 protein. The sample gives around 170,000 distinct CDR3 sequences, approximately 14% of which show up once; 25% to 30% is in the top ten. These data are taken from a study of T cell repertoires in cytomegalovirus infection. Material for sequencing was PBMCs. The TCR sequence derives from a human donor in good health (CMV status not recorded). Some clones in this sample may be carry-over from other donors' samples. V usage is TRBV6-4 and J usage is TRBJ2-7; D possibly corresponds to TRBD1 (6 bases). For the CDR3, the DNA is TGTGCCAGCGGGGGCCCCACTACCGAGCAGTACTTC. Its translation is CASGGPTTEQYF.